This passage covers 27 T cell receptor beta chains from one sample sequenced in a study of human T cells and chemical hapten exposure. Time point noted: pre-sensitization, week 0. Indicated treatment: therapeutic diphenylcyclopropenone sensitization with weekly scalp DPC. MiXCR was run by TCRdb on the RACE reads, yielding one entry per CDR3 protein. The sample carries more than 80,000 distinct CDR3 sequences, 9% to 15% recorded once. This specimen consisted of whole blood, obtained in connection with sensitization to the hapten diphenylcyclopropenone (DPC). These receptors were taken from a woman aged 50 to 60 with alopecia areata. Some clones in this sample may be carry-over from other donors' samples.

This clonotype showed up just a few times. The J gene is TRBJ2-7, the V gene TRBV6-6; 10 bases are a match to TRBD2. CDR1 and CDR2 (germline): MNHNY, SVGAGI (reference sequence). V was pared by 5 bases and J by 5 bases, with 9 bases of the junction left unmatched. This CDR3 region has 15 residues. CDR3 protein: CASSNPSGSTHEQYF. In DNA, the CDR3 is TGTGCCAGCAGTAACCCTAGCGGGAGTACCCACGAGCAGTACTTC.

This clonotype showed up many times. The chain couples TRBV12-3 or TRBV12-4 to TRBJ1-5, with D unclear. The CDR3 spans 12 residues. The V end lost 5 bases, the J end lost 3 bases, and 5 bases lay between the germline ends. CDR3 coding DNA: TGTGCCAGCAGTGGGAACAATCAGCCCCAGCATTTT. Amino acids: CASSGNNQPQHF.

This clonotype was detected only a few times. This chain joins TRBV27 and TRBJ2-6; 8 bases agree with TRBD1. Per the germline V gene, CDR1 is MNHEY and CDR2 is SMNVEV (reference sequence). V lost 5 bases to trimming and J lost 0 bases; unmatched junction nucleotides: 6. The CDR3 consists of 17 residues. The CDR3 DNA is TGTGCCAGCAGTACCAGGGGGCACCTCTCTGGGGCCAACGTCCTGACTTTC. Protein: CASSTRGHLSGANVLTF.

The V call is TRBV28, the J call TRBJ2-3, with 11 bases that match TRBD2. CDR1 and CDR2 from the germline V gene are MDHEN and SYDVKM. CDR3 length equals 12 residues. The junction had 7 bases not matched to a gene; V was cut back by 6 bases and J by 14 bases. CDR3 DNA sequence: TGTGCCAGCAGCTTACTAGCGGGAGAGGCGTATTTT. It is translated as CASSLLAGEAYF. Complete variable domain (other parts from reference TRBV28 and TRBJ2-3): DVKVTQSSRYLVKRTGEKVFLECVQDMDHENMFWYRQDPGLGLRLIYFSYDVKMKEKGDIPEGYSVSREKKERFSLILESASTNQTSMYLCASSLLAGEAYFGPGTRLTVL.

This rearrangement joins TRBV7-2 to TRBJ2-3; D remains unclear. Trimming took 0 bases from V and 4 from J, leaving 14 bases between them. The CDR3 contains 16 residues. Per the germline V gene, CDR1 is SGHTA and CDR2 is FQGNSA. The DNA for the CDR3 is TGTGCCAGCAGCTTAGCGGCAAGTGGCGGTCCAGATACGCAGTATTTT. Its translation: CASSLAASGGPDTQYF.

J is TRBJ1-5 and V is TRBV6-2 or TRBV6-3, with 7 bases identical to TRBD1. This CDR3 spans 15 amino acids. The junction had 6 bases not matched to a gene; V was cut back by 7 bases and J by 0 bases. CDR1 MNHEY and CDR2 SVGEGT come from the germline V gene. The CDR3 DNA is TGTGCCAGCACGACAGGGCTTTATAGCAATCAGCCCCAGCATTTT. Its translation: CASTTGLYSNQPQHF.

The CDR3 here is CASSFEQLNTEAFF. CDR3 nucleotide sequence: TGTGCCAGCAGCTTTGAACAGCTGAACACTGAAGCTTTCTTT. This chain uses TRBV28 with TRBJ1-1; no reliable D call. The CDR3 runs 14 residues. The V gene lost 6 bases and the J gene lost 0 bases, with 11 bases spanning the gap. CDR1 MDHEN and CDR2 SYDVKM come from the germline V gene.

This clonotype came up many times. The chain joins TRBV6-5 to TRBJ1-3; tentative D call: TRBD1 (6 bases). The CDR3 sequence is 16 residues long. The V and J ends lost 0 bases and 0 bases respectively, with 9 bases between them. The V gene's germline CDR1 is MNHEY and CDR2 SVGAGI. DNA for the CDR3: TGTGCCAGCAGTTACTCCCAGGGGAGCTCTGGAAACACCATATATTTT. Its protein product is CASSYSQGSSGNTIYF.

The V and J genes are TRBV6-2 or TRBV6-3 and TRBJ2-2; no reliable D call. Germline CDR1 and CDR2: MNHEY and SVGEGT. Trimming removed 7 bases at V and 4 bases at J, with 7 bases between. The CDR3 has 12 amino acids. The CDR3 DNA follows: TGTGCCAGCACATCGTTCACCGGGGAGCTGTTTTTT. Translated: CASTSFTGELFF.

V usage is TRBV10-2 and J usage is TRBJ1-1; D ambiguous. Germline V lookup: CDR1 WSHSY, CDR2 SAAADI. The CDR3 consists of 14 residues. Trimming shortened V by 7 bases and J by 0 bases, and 12 bases separated the two germline ends. CDR3 in DNA: TGCGCCAGCATAGACGGAATTCTGAACACTGAAGCTTTCTTT. Its translation: CASIDGILNTEAFF.

The rearrangement uses TRBV6-5 and TRBJ1-2, with D perhaps TRBD1 (5 bases). With 6 bases removed from V and 8 bases from J, the gap between germline ends came to 19 bases. This CDR3 spans 14 amino acids. The V gene's germline CDR1 is MNHEY and CDR2 SVGAGI. The CDR3 here is CASRDRDRGGGYTF. DNA of the CDR3: TGTGCCAGCAGAGACCGGGACCGCGGGGGAGGCTACACCTTC.

At least ten counts were recorded for this clonotype. This chain joins TRBV7-9 and TRBJ2-3; D call uncertain. Looked up from germline, CDR1 is SEHNR and CDR2 is FQNEAQ (reference sequence). The CDR3 contains 11 residues. Deletions cut 3 bases from V and 4 bases from J, with 2 bases between. The CDR3 nucleotides are TGTGCCAGCAGCTTTCCAGATACGCAGTATTTT. It encodes CASSFPDTQYF.

This clonotype was seen more than once but under ten times. The chain recombines TRBV5-1 with TRBJ2-5; 9 bases are a match to TRBD2. This CDR3 is built from 16 residues. The V gene end was trimmed by 1 base and the J gene end by 0 bases; junction bases not matched to a gene: 4. CDR1 is SGHRS, CDR2 YFSETQ, per germline. The CDR3 bases are TGCGCCAGCAGCTTGAGCGGGGGGACGTACCAAGAGACCCAGTACTTC. Translated, it gives CASSLSGGTYQETQYF. Supplemented by reference TRBV5-1 and TRBJ2-5, the full variable domain reads KAGVTQTPRYLIKTRGQQVTLSCSPISGHRSVSWYQQTPGQGLQFLFEYFSETQRNKGNFPGRFSGRQFSNSRSEMNVSTLELGDSALYLCASSLSGGTYQETQYFGPGTRLLVL.

This clonotype was counted at least ten times. The chain couples TRBV20-1 to TRBJ2-1; 13 nucleotides align to TRBD2. The CDR3 has 13 amino acids. CDR1 and CDR2 from the germline V gene are DFQATT and SNEGSKA (reference sequence). With V trimmed by 6 bases and J by 9 bases, 5 bases remained unmatched. CDR3 protein: CSAPGLAGVEQFF. DNA of the CDR3: TGCAGTGCCCCCGGACTAGCGGGGGTTGAGCAGTTCTTC.

This clonotype was observed a handful of times. V and J are TRBV4-3 and TRBJ2-3; TRBD2 aligns across 8 bases. The CDR3 has 16 residues. Germline CDR1 and CDR2: LGHNA and YSLEER. V was pared by 4 bases and J by 4 bases, with 10 bases of the junction left unmatched. The CDR3 DNA sequence: TGCGCCAGCAGCCCGGACTTCTCCGGGGGGGCAGATACGCAGTATTTT. Amino acid sequence: CASSPDFSGGADTQYF.

Only a few counts were recorded for this clonotype. This chain uses TRBV18 with TRBJ2-1, with 7 bases lining up with TRBD1. V dropped 6 bases and J dropped 5; count of bases not matched to a gene: 10. The CDR3 is made up of 15 amino acids. Looked up from germline, CDR1 is KGHSH and CDR2 is LQKENI. Written as DNA, the CDR3 is TGTGCCAGCTCCCCCATGGACAGGAATAACAATGAGCAGTTCTTC. Translation gives CASSPMDRNNNEQFF.

This clonotype has just a few counts. This chain connects TRBV2 to TRBJ2-7; weak D call: TRBD1 (5 bases). Germline V gene sequence: CDR1 SNHLY, CDR2 FYNNEI. The CDR3 sequence is 14 residues long. V lost 6 bases and J 0 bases, leaving 12 bases between the germline ends. The CDR3 DNA sequence: TGTGCCAGCAGGATTGACAGTAGCTCCTACGAGCAGTACTTC. The encoded protein is CASRIDSSSYEQYF.

This chain connects TRBV20-1 to TRBJ2-7; the D gene could be TRBD1 or TRBD2 (6 bases each). Germline CDR1 reads DFQATT; CDR2 reads SNEGSKA (reference sequence). The V end was cut by 6 bases, the J end by 1 base, with 16 bases between. The CDR3 has 14 amino acids. Here the CDR3 reads CSATRGLLSYEQYF. The CDR3 DNA reads as TGCAGTGCCACCCGGGGGCTCCTATCCTACGAGCAGTACTTC.

In this sample, this clonotype turned up many times. The chain is built from TRBV6-5 and TRBJ2-1, with 11 positions matching TRBD2. CDR1 is MNHEY, CDR2 SVGAGI, per germline. With 6 bases clipped from V and 8 bases from J, the junction kept 9 bases outside the gene matches. The CDR3 covers 15 residues. The CDR3 coding sequence is TGTGCCAGCAGGTCTACTAGCGGGAGTATCTATGAGCAGTTCTTC. It specifies CASRSTSGSIYEQFF.

The V gene is TRBV6-2 or TRBV6-3, the J gene TRBJ2-1; D possibly uses TRBD1 or TRBD2 (6 bases each). Trimming stripped 4 bases from V and 9 bases from J, with 13 bases between. The germline CDR1 and CDR2 sequences are MNHEY and SVGEGT. This CDR3 comprises 13 residues. The chain's CDR3 is CASSFGGPGEQFF. CDR3 DNA sequence: TGTGCCAGCAGTTTCGGGGGCCCGGGTGAGCAGTTCTTC.

The chain couples TRBV2 to TRBJ2-3; 7 bases line up with TRBD1. V shed 4 bases, J shed 3 bases, and the junction held 4 bases outside the gene matches. The CDR3 length is 14 residues. CDR1 is SNHLY and CDR2 is FYNNEI in the germline V gene. CDR3 amino acids: CASSGQGGTDTQYF. The CDR3, as DNA: TGTGCCAGCAGTGGACAGGGTGGAACAGATACGCAGTATTTT.

This chain joins TRBV4-3 and TRBJ2-2, with 10 bases that match TRBD2. There are 17 residues in the CDR3. The V segment lost 4 bases and the J segment 6 bases; nucleotides outside the gene matches: 11. From germline, CDR1 is LGHNA and CDR2 YSLEER. The CDR3, as DNA: TGCGCCAGCAGCCGGACCTCGAGCGGGGGGGCCCCCGGGGAGCTGTTTTTT. Protein product: CASSRTSSGGAPGELFF.

The J gene is TRBJ2-1, the V gene TRBV5-1; 8 bases agree with TRBD2. The CDR3 totals 12 residues. Germline V CDR1 and CDR2: SGHRS, YFSETQ. The trim removed 5 bases at V and 10 bases at J, leaving 5 bases unmatched. Here the CDR3 DNA reads TGCGCCAGCAGGCCCCGGGGGGGCGAGCAGTTCTTC. Its translation is CASRPRGGEQFF.

The chain joins TRBV5-4 to TRBJ2-7; maybe TRBD2 (6 bases). Trimming shortened V by 2 bases and J by 6 bases, and 15 bases separated the two germline ends. CDR1 SGHNT and CDR2 YYREEE come from the germline V gene (reference sequence). CDR3 size: 14 residues. Written as DNA, the CDR3 is TGTGCCAGCAGCTTCCCTTCGCGGAGGGGCGAGCAGTACTTC. It codes for CASSFPSRRGEQYF.

The chain recombines TRBV7-2 with TRBJ2-3, with 8 bases aligning to TRBD2. The CDR3 has 16 residues. Germline-derived CDR1 and CDR2 are SGHTA and FQGNSA. Trimming took 0 bases from V and 4 from J; bases not matched to a gene: 6. CDR3 amino acids: CASSLAGGTSSDTQYF. The CDR3 DNA follows: TGTGCCAGCAGCTTAGCGGGGGGGACTAGTTCAGATACGCAGTATTTT.

This clonotype was seen at least ten times. V usage is TRBV6-5 and J usage is TRBJ1-2; 9 nucleotides match TRBD1. The CDR3 runs 15 residues. From germline, CDR1 is MNHEY and CDR2 SVGAGI. Trimming took 5 bases from V and 8 from J; bases not matched to a gene: 12. The CDR3 DNA follows: TGTGCCAGCAGTGGACAGGGGTTTCCAATGAGGGGCTACACCTTC. It encodes CASSGQGFPMRGYTF.

This clonotype was counted ten times or more. This chain connects TRBV7-2 to TRBJ2-2; 8 bases are shared with TRBD2. With 2 bases clipped from V and 6 bases from J, the junction kept 5 bases outside the gene matches. CDR1 and CDR2 (germline): SGHTA, FQGNSA. This CDR3 comprises 15 residues. The CDR3 region has the DNA TGTGCCAGCAGCTTACAGCGGGAGCTGGCCGGGGAGCTGTTTTTT. Translated: CASSLQRELAGELFF.